The 24 T cell receptor beta chains below were found in one sample sequenced in a study of cytomegalovirus exposure and HLA in healthy donors. The PCR employed 60 Vbeta primers together with 13 Jbeta primers. Assay used: immunoSEQ multiplex PCR; TCRdb lists only in-frame clones, some missing. The sample consists of some 120,000 clones, 77% of them appearing once. Material: PBMCs. The source is a man aged 35 to 55 in good health and CMV-seropositive.

Only a few counts were recorded for this clone. The chain combines TRBV4-2 with TRBJ2-3, with D unresolved. The CDR3 runs 15 residues. Germline V gene lookup returns CDR1 LGHNA and CDR2 YNFKEQ. The V end was cut by 3 bases, the J end by 8 bases, with 18 bases between. Here the CDR3 reads CASSQATTNLVTQYF. The CDR3 DNA reads as TGTGCCAGCAGCCAGGCGACCACTAATCTGGTTACGCAGTATTTT.

This chain uses TRBV4-3 with TRBJ2-2, with D unclear. The CDR3 extends over 15 amino acids. Trimming removed 1 base from V and 6 bases from J, with 12 bases in between. Germline V CDR1 and CDR2: LGHNA, YSLEER. The CDR3 is CASSQAASASGELFF. CDR3 sequence (DNA): TGCGCCAGCAGCCAAGCTGCTTCCGCGTCCGGGGAGCTGTTTTTT.

The chain combines TRBV7-6 with TRBJ2-7, with 8 positions matching TRBD1. The junction had 7 bases not matched to a gene; V was cut back by 1 base and J by 2 bases. This CDR3 region has 16 residues. CDR1 is SGHVS and CDR2 is FNYEAQ in the germline V gene. DNA for the CDR3: TGTGCCAGCAGCTTAGGGTCGCAGGGGGCCACCTACGAGCAGTACTTC. Translation gives CASSLGSQGATYEQYF. The whole variable domain, filled in from reference TRBV7-6 and TRBJ2-7, reads GAGVSQSPRYKVTKRGQDVALRCDPISGHVSLYWYRQALGQGPEFLTYFNYEAQQDKSGLPNDRFSAERPEGSISTLTIQRTEQRDSAMYRCASSLGSQGATYEQYFGPGTRLTVT.

This clone has just one count. V is TRBV5-5 and J is TRBJ2-2, with 8 nucleotides matching TRBD1. The CDR3 has 16 residues. The germline CDR1 and CDR2 sequences are SGHKS and YYEKEE (reference sequence). After removal of 0 bases from V and 8 bases from J, the junction contained 9 bases not matched to a gene. For the CDR3, the DNA is TGTGCCAGCAGCTTGGCCAGGGGGCTACCGACTGGGGAGCTGTTTTTT. Translating it yields CASSLARGLPTGELFF.

This sequence joins TRBV2 and TRBJ2-7; a possible D gene is TRBD1 (7 bases). Germline CDR1 and CDR2: SNHLY and FYNNEI. The CDR3 has 14 residues. Trimming took off 9 bases at V and 3 bases at J, with 18 bases between the two ends. The DNA of the CDR3 is TGTGCCAGTAAAGCGGGTACAGGGGTCTACGAGCAGTACTTC. Translating gives CASKAGTGVYEQYF. Supplemented by reference TRBV2 and TRBJ2-7, the full variable domain reads EPEVTQTPSHQVTQMGQEVILRCVPISNHLYFYWYRQILGQKVEFLVSFYNNEISEKSEIFDDQFSVERPDGSNFTLKIRSTKLEDSAMYFCASKAGTGVYEQYFGPGTRLTVT.

V and J are TRBV13 and TRBJ2-2; the match to TRBD2 covers 8 bases. The CDR3 totals 16 residues. With V trimmed by 4 bases and J by 1 base, 5 bases remained unmatched. Germline values: CDR1 PRHDT, CDR2 FYEKMQ (reference sequence). The CDR3 DNA reads as TGTGCCAGCAGCTGGTCAAGCGGGGGGAACACCGGGGAGCTGTTTTTT. Translation gives CASSWSSGGNTGELFF.

The chain couples TRBV5-1 to TRBJ2-1; 7 nucleotides agree with TRBD2. Germline V gene sequence: CDR1 SGHRS, CDR2 YFSETQ. The CDR3 has 16 amino acids. The J segment lost 3 bases and the V segment lost 0 bases, leaving 6 bases of the junction unmatched. The CDR3, as DNA: TGCGCCAGCAGCTTGGGGCTAGCGGAGGTCTACAATGAGCAGTTCTTC. Protein: CASSLGLAEVYNEQFF.

The chain links TRBV28 to TRBJ1-2; D possibly corresponds to TRBD1 (5 bases). This CDR3 has 14 amino acids. Trimming left V 6 bases short and J 7 bases short, with 18 bases between. CDR1 MDHEN and CDR2 SYDVKM come from the germline V gene. Written as DNA, the CDR3 is TGTGCCAGCAGAAGGACCGCTAGGGGATCTGGCTACACCTTC. It translates to CASRRTARGSGYTF.

The chain joins TRBV19 to TRBJ1-6; 9 bases align to TRBD1. The germline V gene has CDR1 LNHDA and CDR2 SQIVND (reference sequence). The CDR3 length is 14 residues. The V segment lost 6 bases and the J segment 13 bases; nucleotides outside the gene matches: 10. In DNA, the CDR3 is TGTGCCAGTAGAAATCGACAGGGGGAAGGGCCCCTCCACTTT. It encodes CASRNRQGEGPLHF.

The chain is built from TRBV11-3 and TRBJ2-1; 16 nucleotides match TRBD2. Germline CDR1 and CDR2: SGHNT and YENEEA. This CDR3 is built from 20 residues. The trim removed 2 bases at V and 2 bases at J, leaving 9 bases unmatched. The CDR3 here is CASSLPSGTSGGVPYNEQFF. The CDR3 region has the DNA TGTGCCAGCAGCTTACCTTCCGGGACTAGCGGGGGGGTCCCCTACAATGAGCAGTTCTTC. The entire variable domain, with the rest obtained from reference TRBV11-3 and TRBJ2-1, is as follows: EAGVVQSPRYKIIEKKQPVAFWCNPISGHNTLYWYLQNLGQGPELLIRYENEEAVDDSQLPKDRFSAERLKGVDSTLKIQPAELGDSAVYLCASSLPSGTSGGVPYNEQFFGPGTRLTVL.

The chain couples TRBV10-3 to TRBJ2-3; 7 positions agree with TRBD1. Looked up from germline, CDR1 is ENHRY and CDR2 is SYGVKD. Trimming took 4 bases from V and 6 from J; bases not matched to a gene: 1. This CDR3 is 12 amino acids long. Here the CDR3 reads CAISVQGDTQYF. As DNA, the CDR3 is TGTGCCATCAGTGTACAGGGGGATACGCAGTATTTT.

The chain links TRBV6-6 to TRBJ2-5; TRBD1 is a possible D gene (6 bases). The J call is doubtful: the DNA matches TRBJ2-7 better. The germline gives CDR1 MNHNY, CDR2 SVGAGI (reference sequence). CDR3 length: 14 amino acids. Here the CDR3 DNA reads TGTGCCAGCAGTTACGGGGGCCGGGGCTACGAGCAGTACTTC. Its translation is CASSYGGRGYEQYF.

The CDR3 sequence is CASSLGQRLFYEQYF. Written as DNA, the CDR3 is TGTGCCAGCAGCTTAGGTCAGAGGTTGTTCTACGAGCAGTACTTC. This chain joins TRBV7-8 and TRBJ2-7, with no clear D. CDR1 SGHVS and CDR2 FQNEAQ come from the germline V gene. CDR3 length: 15 residues. Trimming took off 1 base at V and 3 bases at J, with 13 bases between the two ends.

The gene calls are TRBV5-1 and TRBJ2-1, with 15 bases aligning to TRBD2. Germline V CDR1 and CDR2: SGHRS, YFSETQ. With 2 bases clipped from V and 9 bases from J, the junction kept 12 bases outside the gene matches. The CDR3 is made up of 18 amino acids. The CDR3 DNA reads TGCGCCAGCAGCTTCCGGACTAGCGGGGGGGCCGGGTTCAGTGAGCAGTTCTTC. Amino acid sequence: CASSFRTSGGAGFSEQFF.

Only a few counts were recorded for this clone. The genes are TRBV5-4 and TRBJ1-2, with TRBD1 matching 8 bases. J gave up 6 bases and V 4 bases, and 8 bases lay outside the gene matches. Germline assignment: CDR1 SGHNT and CDR2 YYREEE (reference sequence). CDR3 size: 14 residues. The CDR3 sequence: CASSARQGFDGYTF. The DNA of the CDR3 is TGTGCCAGCAGCGCCCGACAGGGGTTTGATGGCTACACCTTC.

The V call is TRBV7-2, the J call TRBJ2-7; the D gene is possibly TRBD2 (6 bases). Trimming removed 5 bases from V and 3 bases from J, with 17 bases in between. CDR3 length: 15 amino acids. CDR1 and CDR2 (germline): SGHTA, FQGNSA. The CDR3 is CASSLPPWGGYEQYF. CDR3 sequence (DNA): TGTGCCAGCAGCCTCCCGCCCTGGGGAGGCTACGAGCAGTACTTC.

The chain carries TRBV4-3 and TRBJ1-6; no clear D. The CDR3 extends over 14 amino acids. Germline V gene data show CDR1 as LGHNA and CDR2 as YSLEER. V gave up 1 base and J gave up 7 bases, with 8 bases separating them. Here the CDR3 reads CASSQAQVNSPLHF. CDR3 coding DNA: TGCGCCAGCAGCCAAGCGCAGGTAAATTCACCCCTCCACTTT.

This clone was observed a single time. The chain joins TRBV19 to TRBJ1-5; D is possibly TRBD1 (6 bases). Trimming took off 7 bases at V and 5 bases at J, with 15 bases between the two ends. Germline V gene data show CDR1 as LNHDA and CDR2 as SQIVND (reference sequence). The CDR3 has 14 amino acids. CDR3 protein: CASKRGARDQPQHF. The CDR3 DNA follows: TGTGCCAGTAAGCGGGGGGCGCGGGATCAGCCCCAGCATTTT.

The rearrangement links TRBV7-3 to TRBJ2-1; 8 positions agree with TRBD2. J gave up 4 bases and V 5 bases, and 13 bases lay outside the gene matches. Germline V CDR1 and CDR2: SGHTA, FQGTGA. The CDR3 covers 17 residues. The CDR3: CASSGSGGSDMYNEQFF. In DNA form, the CDR3 reads TGTGCCAGCAGCGGCTCGGGGGGGTCAGACATGTACAATGAGCAGTTCTTC.

This chain uses TRBV7-2 with TRBJ1-1; D is uncertain. Germline loops: CDR1 SGHTA, CDR2 FQGNSA. The CDR3 covers 15 residues. The V end was cut by 5 bases, the J end by 0 bases, with 13 bases between. This chain's CDR3 is CASSPWRRMNTEAFF. CDR3 sequence (DNA): TGTGCCAGCAGCCCGTGGCGCAGGATGAACACTGAAGCTTTCTTT.

This chain joins TRBV11-2 and TRBJ1-2; D might be TRBD1 (5 bases). This CDR3 region has 13 residues. V lost 2 bases, J lost 8 bases, and 12 bases lay in between. CDR1 and CDR2 from the germline V gene are SGHAT and FQNNGV. The CDR3 DNA sequence: TGTGCCAGCAGCTTACAGGGCCATTCAGGCTACACCTTC. Translated, it gives CASSLQGHSGYTF. Full variable domain (missing parts from reference TRBV11-2 and TRBJ1-2): EAGVAQSPRYKIIEKRQSVAFWCNPISGHATLYWYQQILGQGPKLLIQFQNNGVVDDSQLPKDRFSAERLKGVDSTLKIQPAKLEDSAVYLCASSLQGHSGYTFGSGTRLTVV.

J is TRBJ1-1 and V is TRBV7-9, with a weak D call TRBD1 (6 bases). The CDR3 runs 14 residues. Per germline, CDR1 SEHNR and CDR2 FQNEAQ (reference sequence). V was trimmed by 1 base and J by 4 bases, leaving 10 bases between them. In DNA, the CDR3 is TGTGCCAGCAGCTTAGGAGCACAGGGCACTGAAGCTTTCTTT. Translation gives CASSLGAQGTEAFF. Full variable domain (outside the CDR3, taken from reference TRBV7-9 and TRBJ1-1): DTGVSQNPRHKITKRGQNVTFRCDPISEHNRLYWYRQTLGQGPEFLTYFQNEAQLEKSRLLSDRFSAERPKGSFSTLEIQRTEQGDSAMYLCASSLGAQGTEAFFGQGTRLTVV.

The chain recombines TRBV28 with TRBJ2-5; D remains unclear. The V and J ends lost 7 bases and 5 bases respectively, with 17 bases between them. Germline V lookup: CDR1 MDHEN, CDR2 SYDVKM. The CDR3 has 14 amino acids. The CDR3 protein is CASISPGLLETQYF. In DNA form, the CDR3 reads TGTGCCAGCATCTCCCCCGGGTTATTGGAGACCCAGTACTTC.

This chain joins TRBV7-8 and TRBJ1-2; no firm D call. V was trimmed by 4 bases and J by 6 bases, leaving 9 bases between them. CDR1 SGHVS and CDR2 FQNEAQ come from the germline V gene. The CDR3 has 12 residues. The CDR3 bases are TGTGCCAGCAGCTCAGCTCGGGATGGCTACACCTTC. Translation gives CASSSARDGYTF.